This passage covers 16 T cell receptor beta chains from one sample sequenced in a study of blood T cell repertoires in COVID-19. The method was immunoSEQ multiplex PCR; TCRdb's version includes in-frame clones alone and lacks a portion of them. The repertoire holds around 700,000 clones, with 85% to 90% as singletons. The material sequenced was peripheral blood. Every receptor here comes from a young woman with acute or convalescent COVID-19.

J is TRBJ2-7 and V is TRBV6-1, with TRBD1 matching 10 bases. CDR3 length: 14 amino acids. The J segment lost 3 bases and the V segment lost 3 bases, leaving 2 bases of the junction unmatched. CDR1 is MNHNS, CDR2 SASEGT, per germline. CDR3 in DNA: TGTGCCAGCAGTGACCGGGACAGGGGCTACGAGCAGTACTTC. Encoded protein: CASSDRDRGYEQYF.

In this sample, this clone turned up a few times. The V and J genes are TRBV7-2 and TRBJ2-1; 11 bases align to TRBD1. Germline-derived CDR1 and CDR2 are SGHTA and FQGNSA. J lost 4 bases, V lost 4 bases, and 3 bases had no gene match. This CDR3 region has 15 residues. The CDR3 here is CASSWGQGEYNEQFF. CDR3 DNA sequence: TGTGCCAGCAGCTGGGGACAGGGGGAATACAATGAGCAGTTCTTC.

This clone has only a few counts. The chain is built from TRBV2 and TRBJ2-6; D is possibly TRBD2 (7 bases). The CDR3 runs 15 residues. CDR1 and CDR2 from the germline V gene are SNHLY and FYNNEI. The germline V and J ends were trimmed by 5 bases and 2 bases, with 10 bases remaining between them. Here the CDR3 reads CASSLGGAGANVLTF. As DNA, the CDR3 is TGTGCCAGCAGTCTAGGGGGGGCTGGGGCCAACGTCCTGACTTTC.

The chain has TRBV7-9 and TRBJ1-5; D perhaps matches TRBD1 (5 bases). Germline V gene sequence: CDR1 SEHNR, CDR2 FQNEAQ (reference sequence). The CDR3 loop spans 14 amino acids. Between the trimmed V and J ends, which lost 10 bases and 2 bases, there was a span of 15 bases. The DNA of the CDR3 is TGTGCCACCACACCCGGGGGGGGCAATCAGCCCCAGCATTTT. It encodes CATTPGGGNQPQHF.

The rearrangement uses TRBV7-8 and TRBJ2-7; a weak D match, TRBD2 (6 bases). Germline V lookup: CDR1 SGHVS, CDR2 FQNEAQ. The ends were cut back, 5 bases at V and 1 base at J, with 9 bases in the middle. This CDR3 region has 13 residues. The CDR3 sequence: CASSAGGSYEQYF. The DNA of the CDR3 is TGTGCCAGCAGCGCCGGGGGTTCCTACGAGCAGTACTTC. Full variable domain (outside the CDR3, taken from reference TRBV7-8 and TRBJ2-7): GAGVSQSPRYKVAKRGQDVALRCDPISGHVSLFWYQQALGQGPEFLTYFQNEAQLDKSGLPSDRFFAERPEGSVSTLKIQRTQQEDSAVYLCASSAGGSYEQYFGPGTRLTVT.

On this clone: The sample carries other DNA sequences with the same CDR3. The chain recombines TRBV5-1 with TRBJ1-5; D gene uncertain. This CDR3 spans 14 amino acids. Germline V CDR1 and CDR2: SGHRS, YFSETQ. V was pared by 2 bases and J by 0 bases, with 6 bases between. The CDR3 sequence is CASSLEGSNQPQHF. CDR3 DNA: TGCGCCAGCAGCTTAGAGGGTAGCAATCAGCCCCAGCATTTT.

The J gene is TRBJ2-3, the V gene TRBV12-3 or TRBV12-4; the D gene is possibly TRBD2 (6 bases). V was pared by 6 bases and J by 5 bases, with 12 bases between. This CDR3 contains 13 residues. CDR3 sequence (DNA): TGTGCCAGCAGCCCGATTAGCGGAGATACGCAGTATTTT. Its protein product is CASSPISGDTQYF.

The CDR3 sequence: CAWSVGSSGNTIYF. CDR3 coding DNA: TGTGCCTGGAGTGTTGGGAGCTCTGGAAACACCATATATTTT. This chain joins TRBV30 and TRBJ1-3, with D unclear. The V and J ends lost 0 bases and 0 bases respectively, with 6 bases between them. This CDR3 has 14 amino acids. Per germline, CDR1 GTSNPN and CDR2 SVGIG (reference sequence).

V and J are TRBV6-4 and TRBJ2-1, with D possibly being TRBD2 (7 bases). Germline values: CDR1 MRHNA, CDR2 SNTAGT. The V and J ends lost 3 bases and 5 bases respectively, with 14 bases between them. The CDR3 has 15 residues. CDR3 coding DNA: TGTGCCAGCAGTGAATCGGGGGGCCCCCACAATGAGCAGTTCTTC. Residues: CASSESGGPHNEQFF.

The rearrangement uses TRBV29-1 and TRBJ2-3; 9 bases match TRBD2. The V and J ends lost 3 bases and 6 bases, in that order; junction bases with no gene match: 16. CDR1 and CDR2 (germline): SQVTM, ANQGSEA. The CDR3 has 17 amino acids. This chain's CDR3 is CSVDGVASGESGDTQYF. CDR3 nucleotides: TGCAGCGTTGATGGTGTGGCTAGCGGGGAATCGGGGGATACGCAGTATTTT.

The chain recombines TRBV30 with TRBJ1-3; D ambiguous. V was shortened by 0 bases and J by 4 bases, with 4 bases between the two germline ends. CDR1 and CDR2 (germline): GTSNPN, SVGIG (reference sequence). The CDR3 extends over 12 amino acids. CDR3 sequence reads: CAWSVIGNTIYF. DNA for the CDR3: TGTGCCTGGAGTGTCATCGGAAACACCATATATTTT.

CDR3 residues: CASSKTGGNQPQHF. For the CDR3, the DNA is TGTGCCAGCAGTAAGACAGGGGGCAATCAGCCCCAGCATTTT. The chain is built from TRBV6-2 or TRBV6-3 and TRBJ1-5, with 8 positions matching TRBD1. J was trimmed by 2 bases and V by 5 bases; bases with no gene match: 2. CDR1 and CDR2 (germline): MNHEY, SVGEGT. The CDR3 runs 14 residues.

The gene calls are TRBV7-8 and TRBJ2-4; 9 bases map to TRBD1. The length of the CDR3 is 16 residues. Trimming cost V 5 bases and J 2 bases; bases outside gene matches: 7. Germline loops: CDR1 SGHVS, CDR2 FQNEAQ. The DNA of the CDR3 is TGTGCCAGCAGCCCCGGGACAGGGCGAACCAAAAACATTCAGTACTTC. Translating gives CASSPGTGRTKNIQYF.

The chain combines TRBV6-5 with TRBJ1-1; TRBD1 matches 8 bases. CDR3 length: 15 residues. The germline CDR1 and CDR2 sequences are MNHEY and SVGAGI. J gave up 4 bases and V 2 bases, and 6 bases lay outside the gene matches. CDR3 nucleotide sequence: TGTGCCAGCAGTTACGACAGGGGAGTGGCCACTGAAGCTTTCTTT. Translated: CASSYDRGVATEAFF.

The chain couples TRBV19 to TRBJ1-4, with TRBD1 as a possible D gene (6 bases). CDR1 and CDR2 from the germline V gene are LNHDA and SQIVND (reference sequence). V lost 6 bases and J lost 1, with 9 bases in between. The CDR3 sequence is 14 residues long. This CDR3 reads CASSPQGTNEKLFF. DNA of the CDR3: TGTGCCAGTAGCCCACAGGGAACTAATGAAAAACTGTTTTTT.

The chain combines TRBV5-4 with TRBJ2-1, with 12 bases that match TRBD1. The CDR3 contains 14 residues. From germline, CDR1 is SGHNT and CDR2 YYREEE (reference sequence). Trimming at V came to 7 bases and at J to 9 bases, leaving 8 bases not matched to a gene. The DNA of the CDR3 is TGTGCCAGCTACGGGACAGGGGGCATGGGTGAGCAGTTCTTC. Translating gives CASYGTGGMGEQFF.